The clone carrying this TCR beta chain was found a few times. Its antigen remains unidentified. TCRdb redid the calling of the 5' RACE reads with MiXCR, one entry per CDR3 protein. The sample has 200,000 to 250,000 distinct CDR3 sequences, about 14% seen once; the top ten hold around 9.5%. V was shortened by 8 bases and J by 0 bases, with 22 bases between the two germline ends. This CDR3 has 17 amino acids. CDR1 SGHRS and CDR2 YFSETQ come from the germline V gene. This record belongs to a study of identical twins. Study-level points and caveats: Modelling approaches yielded underestimates of out-of-frame TCR alpha sharing between monozygotic twins.

This receptor was obtained from a woman aged 18-29 years in good health. Material: memory (CD45RO+) T cells sorted from blood. The V call is TRBV5-1, the J call TRBJ2-3; D is tentatively TRBD1 or TRBD2 (5 bases each). CDR3 region: CASRLTGAFRSTDTQYF. In nucleotides, the CDR3 is TGCGCCAGTAGACTTACCGGGGCCTTTAGAAGCACAGATACGCAGTATTTT.